The rows below give T cell receptor beta chains drawn from one sample of a study of shared clonotypes between healthy human individuals. Here immunoSEQ multiplex PCR was the method, and the copy in TCRdb shows in-frame clones only, minus some. This table holds under 1,100,000 clones, about 77% found once. Sequencing used memory CD4+ T cells sorted from blood. These receptors were collected from a man in his late teens or twenties in good health. CDR3s include the opening cysteine and the closing phenylalanine or tryptophan. A D gene is named only where the DNA matches it firmly. Rows give clone size only sometimes, using once, few, many, or a class for an expanded clone.

clone size: .
J gene: TRBJ2-3
V gene: TRBV25-1
D gene: .
CDR3 DNA: TGTGCCAGCAGTGAATCAGAGAATACGCAGTATTTT
CDR3 protein: CASSESENTQYF

clone size: .
J gene: TRBJ2-6
V gene: TRBV5-6
D gene: TRBD1
CDR3 DNA: TGTGCCAGCAACCATGGATCCGACAGGGGGTCTGCTGGGGCCAACGTCCTGACTTTC
CDR3 protein: CASNHGSDRGSAGANVLTF

clone size: .
J gene: TRBJ2-7
V gene: TRBV30
D gene: TRBD2
CDR3 DNA: TGTGCCTGTAACGTCGGGGGGAGCTACGAGCAGTACTTC
CDR3 protein: CACNVGGSYEQYF

clone size: .
J gene: TRBJ1-6
V gene: TRBV7-2
D gene: .
CDR3 DNA: TGTGCCAGCAGCTTAGCGGGCAGGGGAGATTCACCCCTCCACTTT
CDR3 protein: CASSLAGRGDSPLHF

clone size: once
J gene: TRBJ2-3
V gene: TRBV5-1
D gene: TRBD1
CDR3 DNA: TGCGCCAGCAGCTTGGACAGGGGGCGCACAGATACGCAGTATTTT
CDR3 protein: CASSLDRGRTDTQYF

clone size: few
J gene: TRBJ1-5
V gene: TRBV19
D gene: .
CDR3 DNA: TGTGCCAGTAGTCGAACCCGGGGCGCGCGGGGCAATCAGCCCCAGCATTTT
CDR3 protein: CASSRTRGARGNQPQHF

clone size: .
J gene: TRBJ2-2
V gene: TRBV7-2
D gene: .
CDR3 DNA: TGTGCCAGCAGCTCTTTGGACAGGAACACCGGGGAGCTGTTTTTT
CDR3 protein: CASSSLDRNTGELFF

clone size: .
J gene: TRBJ2-1
V gene: TRBV9
D gene: TRBD2
CDR3 DNA: TGTGCCAGCAGCCCTGATAGGACTAGCGGGGGGAATGAGCAGTTCTTC
CDR3 protein: CASSPDRTSGGNEQFF

clone size: once
J gene: TRBJ1-1
V gene: TRBV5-6
D gene: .
CDR3 DNA: TGTGCCAGCAGCTGGTCAGGGGCGCGCACTGAAGCTTTCTTT
CDR3 protein: CASSWSGARTEAFF

clone size: .
J gene: TRBJ2-1
V gene: TRBV4-1
D gene: TRBD2
CDR3 DNA: TGCGCCAGCAGCCAAGGGACTAGCGGGATAGAGCAGTTCTTC
CDR3 protein: CASSQGTSGIEQFF

clone size: few
J gene: TRBJ2-1
V gene: TRBV18
D gene: TRBD2
CDR3 DNA: TGTGCCAGCTCACCCGGGACTAGCGGGATGGAGCAGTTCTTC
CDR3 protein: CASSPGTSGMEQFF

clone size: .
J gene: TRBJ2-7
V gene: TRBV13
D gene: TRBD2
CDR3 DNA: TGTGCCAGCAGCTTCGGCGGGAGACCAAACGAGCAGTACTTC
CDR3 protein: CASSFGGRPNEQYF

clone size: .
J gene: TRBJ2-3
V gene: TRBV6-1
D gene: .
CDR3 DNA: TGTGCCAGCAGTGAAATGGGGACCCAAACAGATACGCAGTATTTT
CDR3 protein: CASSEMGTQTDTQYF

clone size: few
J gene: TRBJ1-2
V gene: TRBV18
D gene: TRBD1
CDR3 DNA: TGTGCCAGCTCACCACCGACAGGGAACTATGGCTACACCTTC
CDR3 protein: CASSPPTGNYGYTF

clone size: few
J gene: TRBJ2-3
V gene: TRBV5-1
D gene: TRBD2
CDR3 DNA: TGCGCCAGCAGCCGGGGGGGATCTAGCACAGATACGCAGTATTTT
CDR3 protein: CASSRGGSSTDTQYF

clone size: .
J gene: TRBJ1-5
V gene: TRBV10-2
D gene: .
CDR3 DNA: TGCGCCAGCCAGACTCACGGGAATCAGCCCCAGCATTTT
CDR3 protein: CASQTHGNQPQHF

clone size: .
J gene: TRBJ1-1
V gene: TRBV5-6
D gene: TRBD1
CDR3 DNA: TGTGCCAGCAGCTCCGGGACAGGGGCACCATTAAAGGTGGTAGCTTTCTTT
CDR3 protein: CASSSGTGAPLKVVAFF

clone size: .
J gene: TRBJ1-2
V gene: TRBV9
D gene: .
CDR3 DNA: TGTGCCAGCAGCGTATTGGAAACTCAAGGCTATGGCTACACCTTC
CDR3 protein: CASSVLETQGYGYTF

clone size: once
J gene: TRBJ1-1
V gene: TRBV4-1
D gene: .
CDR3 DNA: TGCGCCAGCAGCCTGGGGGGGCGTAAAACTGAAGCTTTCTTT
CDR3 protein: CASSLGGRKTEAFF

clone size: .
J gene: TRBJ2-7
V gene: TRBV21-1
D gene: .
CDR3 DNA: TGTGCCGTCAAAGAGGGACAGAGCTACGAGCAGTACTTC
CDR3 protein: CAVKEGQSYEQYF

clone size: .
J gene: TRBJ2-1
V gene: TRBV5-1
D gene: .
CDR3 DNA: TGCGCCAGCAGCTTGGTTGGTAGCGGTCCTTACAATGAGCAGTTCTTC
CDR3 protein: CASSLVGSGPYNEQFF

clone size: .
J gene: TRBJ2-5
V gene: TRBV29-1
D gene: .
CDR3 DNA: TGCAGCGTTGAGTCAGGGATGGGGACCCAGTACTTC
CDR3 protein: CSVESGMGTQYF

clone size: .
J gene: TRBJ1-2
V gene: TRBV6-1
D gene: TRBD1
CDR3 DNA: TGTGCCAGCAGTGAATGGGGACAGGGAACGACTAACTATGGCTACACCTTC
CDR3 protein: CASSEWGQGTTNYGYTF

clone size: .
J gene: TRBJ1-2
V gene: TRBV5-4
D gene: TRBD1
CDR3 DNA: TGTGCCAGCAGCTTGGTAAGGGGGCGCGATCTGTCCTATGGCTACACCTTC
CDR3 protein: CASSLVRGRDLSYGYTF

clone size: .
J gene: TRBJ1-1
V gene: TRBV7-8
D gene: .
CDR3 DNA: TGTGCCAGCAGCCCGACTCAGGTGAACACTGAAGCTTTCTTT
CDR3 protein: CASSPTQVNTEAFF

clone size: .
J gene: TRBJ2-7
V gene: TRBV28
D gene: .
CDR3 DNA: TGTGCCAGCAGTCTCCCGGGGTCCTACGAGCAGTACTTC
CDR3 protein: CASSLPGSYEQYF

clone size: .
J gene: TRBJ1-1
V gene: TRBV5-1
D gene: .
CDR3 DNA: TGCGCCAGCACCCTGACCCCCGGGAAGTCCACTGAAGCTTTCTTT
CDR3 protein: CASTLTPGKSTEAFF

clone size: .
J gene: TRBJ2-7
V gene: TRBV27
D gene: .
CDR3 DNA: TGTGCCAGCAGCCGGGACACCCTCTACGAGCAGTACTTC
CDR3 protein: CASSRDTLYEQYF